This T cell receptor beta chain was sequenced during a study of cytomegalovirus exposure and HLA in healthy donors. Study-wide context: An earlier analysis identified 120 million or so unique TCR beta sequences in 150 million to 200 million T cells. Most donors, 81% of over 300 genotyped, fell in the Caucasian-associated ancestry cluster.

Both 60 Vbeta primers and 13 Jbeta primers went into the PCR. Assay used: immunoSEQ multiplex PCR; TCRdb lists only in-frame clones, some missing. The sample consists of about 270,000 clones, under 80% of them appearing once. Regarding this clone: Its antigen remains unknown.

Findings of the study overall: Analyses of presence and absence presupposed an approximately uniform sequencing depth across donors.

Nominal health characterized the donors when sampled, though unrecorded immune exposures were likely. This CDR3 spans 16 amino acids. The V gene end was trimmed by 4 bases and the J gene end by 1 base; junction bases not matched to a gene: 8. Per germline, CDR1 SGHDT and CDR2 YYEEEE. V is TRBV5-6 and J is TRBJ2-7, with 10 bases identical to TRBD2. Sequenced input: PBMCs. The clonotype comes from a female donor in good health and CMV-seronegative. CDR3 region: CASSRRTSGVSYEQYF. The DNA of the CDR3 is TGTGCCAGCAGCCGCCGCACTAGCGGGGTTTCCTACGAGCAGTACTTC.